The present entry profiles one T cell receptor (beta chain) with its context. This specimen comes from a study of shared clonotypes between healthy human individuals. This CDR3 is 14 amino acids long. Looked up from germline, CDR1 is MNHEY and CDR2 is SMNVEV (reference sequence). Deletions cut 3 bases from V and 0 bases from J, with 7 bases between. Splitting of CD4+ cells produced CD45RA+ naive and CD45RA-negative memory subsets. Sequencing was performed with immunoSEQ multiplex PCR; in TCRdb, only in-frame clones are kept and a portion is missing. Found here are 550,000 to 800,000 clones, around 67% of them singletons; the top ten hold about 1.8%.

The gene calls are TRBV27 and TRBJ2-3, with no clear D. Sequenced sample: memory CD4+ T cells sorted from blood. Specified subset: CD45RA-negative fraction. The TCR comes from a woman aged 30 to 39 in good health. The CDR3 nucleotides read TGTGCCAGCAGTTTTCTCAGGAGCACAGATACGCAGTATTTT. Translated: CASSFLRSTDTQYF.